This T cell receptor (beta chain) comes out of a study of identical twins. A single record per CDR3 protein comes from TCRdb applying MiXCR to the 5' RACE reads. The repertoire holds around 1.7 million distinct CDR3 sequences, with more than 30% as singletons. J lost 5 bases, V lost 6 bases, and 17 bases had no gene match. Germline V gives CDR1 WNHNN, CDR2 SYGVQD (reference sequence). This CDR3 comprises 17 residues. The TCR was taken from a newborn girl in good health. This sequence joins TRBV10-1 and TRBJ1-2, with 8 bases matching TRBD1. Source material: cord blood. CDR3: CASRLCDRGIFRYGYTF. CDR3 DNA sequence: TGCGCCAGCAGACTCTGCGACAGGGGAATCTTTCGATATGGCTACACCTTC.